This T cell receptor (beta chain) was recorded in a study of cytomegalovirus exposure and HLA in healthy donors. Researchers ran the PCR with 60 Vbeta and 13 Jbeta primers. TCRdb keeps only in-frame clones here, not all; method: immunoSEQ multiplex PCR. The repertoire holds about 35,000 clones, with roughly 90% as singletons. The CDR3 loop spans 14 amino acids. Trimming stripped 4 bases from V and 5 bases from J, with 14 bases between. Germline V gene sequence: CDR1 LNHDA, CDR2 SQIVND (reference sequence). The V gene is TRBV19, the J gene TRBJ1-1, with D uncertain. This receptor was identified in a young woman in good health and CMV-seronegative. Sequencing was carried out using PBMCs. CDR3 in amino acids: CASSKVGQATEAFF. As DNA, the CDR3 is TGTGCCAGTAGTAAAGTAGGTCAGGCGACTGAAGCTTTCTTT.